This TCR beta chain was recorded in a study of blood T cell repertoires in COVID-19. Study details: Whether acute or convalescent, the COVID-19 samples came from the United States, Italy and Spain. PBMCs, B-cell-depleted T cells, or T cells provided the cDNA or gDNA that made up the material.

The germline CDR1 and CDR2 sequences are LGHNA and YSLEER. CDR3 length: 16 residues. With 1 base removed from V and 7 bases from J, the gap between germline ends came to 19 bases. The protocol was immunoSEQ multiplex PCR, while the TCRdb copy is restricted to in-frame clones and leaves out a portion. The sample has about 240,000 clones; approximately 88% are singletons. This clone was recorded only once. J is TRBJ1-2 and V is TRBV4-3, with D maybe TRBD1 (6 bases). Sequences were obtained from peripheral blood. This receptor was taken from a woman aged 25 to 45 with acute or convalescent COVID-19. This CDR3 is CASSQVVGGAQGGYTF. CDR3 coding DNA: TGCGCCAGCAGCCAAGTTGTTGGGGGGGCGCAGGGTGGCTACACCTTC.